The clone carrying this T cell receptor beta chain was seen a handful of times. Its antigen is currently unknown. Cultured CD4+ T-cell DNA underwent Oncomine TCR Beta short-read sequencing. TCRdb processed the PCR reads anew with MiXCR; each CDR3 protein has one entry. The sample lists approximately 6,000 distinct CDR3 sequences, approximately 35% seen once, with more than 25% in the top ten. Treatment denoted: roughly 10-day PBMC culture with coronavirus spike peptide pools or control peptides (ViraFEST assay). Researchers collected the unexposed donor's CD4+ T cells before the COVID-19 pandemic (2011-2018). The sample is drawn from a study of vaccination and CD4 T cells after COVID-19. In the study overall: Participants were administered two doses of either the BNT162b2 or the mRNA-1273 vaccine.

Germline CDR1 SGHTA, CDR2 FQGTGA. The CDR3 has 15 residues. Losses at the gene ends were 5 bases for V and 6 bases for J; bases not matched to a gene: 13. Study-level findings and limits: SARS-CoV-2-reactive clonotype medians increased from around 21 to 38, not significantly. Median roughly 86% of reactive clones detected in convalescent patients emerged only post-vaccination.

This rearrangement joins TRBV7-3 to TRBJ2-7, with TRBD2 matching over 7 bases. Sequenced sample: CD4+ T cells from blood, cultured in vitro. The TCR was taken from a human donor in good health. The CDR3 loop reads CASSPSQGGLGEQYF. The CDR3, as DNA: TGTGCCAGCAGCCCCTCTCAGGGAGGGCTGGGCGAGCAGTACTTC.